The 9 T cell receptor beta chains given below trace back to one sample, sequenced in a study of blood T cell repertoires in COVID-19. The data were produced by immunoSEQ multiplex PCR, yet TCRdb's version contains in-frame clones alone and is incomplete. The table shows hundreds of thousands of clones, with 84% occurring only once. Sequencing was done on a sample of peripheral blood. The origin of the receptors is a woman at least 80 years old with active or convalescent COVID-19.

The chain's CDR3 is CAIPGRDGYTF. DNA of the CDR3: TGTGCCATCCCAGGGAGGGATGGCTACACCTTC. The V call is TRBV12-3 or TRBV12-4, the J call TRBJ1-2; possibly TRBD1 for D (5 bases). There are 11 residues in the CDR3. The V end lost 10 bases, the J end lost 6 bases, and 12 bases lay between the germline ends.

The CDR3 region is CASSLGNRGGNPRNLFVPYEQYF. The CDR3 DNA reads as TGTGCCAGCAGCCTTGGAAACCGGGGGGGGAATCCCCGGAATCTTTTTGTACCCTACGAGCAGTACTTC. The rearrangement joins TRBV4-2 to TRBJ2-7, with 8 nucleotides matching TRBD2. Unmatched junction bases numbered 31, after V lost 4 bases and J lost 2 bases. The CDR3 extends over 23 amino acids. Germline V lookup: CDR1 LGHNA, CDR2 YNFKEQ.

The rearrangement joins TRBV28 to TRBJ2-3; TRBD1 might be the D (6 bases). The CDR3 has 16 amino acids. Germline-derived CDR1 and CDR2 are MDHEN and SYDVKM. V was clipped by 2 bases and J by 0 bases, with 12 bases between them. CDR3 nucleotide sequence: TGTGCCAGCAGTTTAGCCGGGACAATGAGCACAGATACGCAGTATTTT. Residues: CASSLAGTMSTDTQYF.

The chain joins TRBV6-2 or TRBV6-3 to TRBJ1-1; TRBD1 aligns across 7 bases. Germline V gene lookup returns CDR1 MNHEY and CDR2 SVGEGT. This CDR3 region has 14 residues. V shed 5 bases, J shed 1 base, and the junction held 4 bases outside the gene matches. In nucleotides, the CDR3 is TGTGCCAGCAGTCCGGACAGGCAGAACACTGAAGCTTTCTTT. Translation gives CASSPDRQNTEAFF.

V is TRBV14 and J is TRBJ2-7, with 7 bases lining up with TRBD2. J gave up 6 bases and V 4 bases, and 6 bases lay outside the gene matches. CDR1 is SGHDN, CDR2 FVKESK, per germline. The length of the CDR3 is 13 residues. Here the CDR3 DNA reads TGTGCCAGCAGCCGCTCGGGGGGTTTCGAGCAGTACTTC. It codes for CASSRSGGFEQYF.

The V and J genes are TRBV28 and TRBJ1-3, with 8 bases fitting TRBD1. CDR3 length: 15 amino acids. V trimming: 7 bases; J trimming: 1 base; junction bases outside the gene matches: 6. Germline V CDR1 and CDR2: MDHEN, SYDVKM. CDR3 in amino acids: CASTSQGASGNTIYF. Here the CDR3 DNA reads TGTGCCAGCACCTCTCAGGGGGCTTCTGGAAACACCATATATTTT.

The rearrangement uses TRBV30 and TRBJ2-3, with D possibly being TRBD2 (6 bases). Trimming cost V 1 base and J 6 bases, with 11 bases left between them. The CDR3 has 13 residues. Per germline, CDR1 GTSNPN and CDR2 SVGIG (reference sequence). The CDR3 loop is CAWSGGAGDTQYF. In DNA, the CDR3 is TGTGCCTGGAGTGGAGGGGCGGGGGATACGCAGTATTTT.

V and J are TRBV7-8 and TRBJ1-2; D gene uncertain. The V gene's germline CDR1 is SGHVS and CDR2 FQNEAQ. This CDR3 is 16 amino acids long. V was clipped by 2 bases and J by 4 bases, with 17 bases between them. In DNA form, the CDR3 reads TGTGCCAGCAGCTTAAATGCGGCGGCGACGGGCTATGGCTACACCTTC. It is translated as CASSLNAAATGYGYTF.

The chain combines TRBV6-2 or TRBV6-3 with TRBJ2-7; 7 nucleotides agree with TRBD1. The CDR3 runs to 14 residues. Germline assignment: CDR1 MNHEY and CDR2 SVGEGT. V lost 0 bases, J lost 9 bases, and 8 bases stayed unmatched. The CDR3 here is CASSYSGRGRGQYF. The CDR3 coding sequence is TGTGCCAGCAGTTACTCGGGAAGGGGGCGAGGGCAGTACTTC.